This TCR beta chain was captured in a study of PD-L1 blockade in urothelial cancer. General observations from the study: At 3 weeks on treatment, tumor-associated clones expanded more with durable benefit.

A remark on this clone: Its antigen is still unknown.

Enrolled patients showed locally advanced or metastatic urothelial carcinoma. Produced via immunoSEQ multiplex PCR; TCRdb's table is partial and in-frame only. The sample lists about 38,000 clones; 80% to 90% were seen once. The ends lost 3 bases at V and 6 bases at J; junction bases unmatched: 6. The CDR3 runs to 15 residues. Germline CDR1 and CDR2: LGHNA and YSLEER. The sequence derives from a man in his fifties or sixties with urothelial cancer. The rearrangement joins TRBV4-3 to TRBJ1-5; 9 bases map to TRBD1. The specimen comprised PBMCs, sampled around atezolizumab (anti-PD-L1) treatment. CDR3 nucleotides: TGCGCCAGCAGCCAGGAACACAGGGGGCTTCAGCCCCAGCATTTT. Its translation: CASSQEHRGLQPQHF.